This section outlines one TCR beta chain sequence together with its context. No antigen is known for it. Each donor supplied approximately 10 milliliters of peripheral blood. Together with a sample-barcoded 5' primer, a J-beta primer mix was included in a second PCR lasting about 7 to 11 cycles. TCRdb independently ran MiXCR on the 5' RACE reads; one entry per CDR3 protein. The table shows roughly 1,500,000 distinct CDR3 sequences, with around 35% occurring only once. These data belong to a study of blood T cells in healthy people across ages. The V gene's germline CDR1 is LNHNV and CDR2 YYDKDF (reference sequence). Trimming removed 0 bases from V and 0 bases from J, with 10 bases in between. This CDR3 is built from 16 residues. The study's findings and limits: Per million T cells, TCR beta diversity dropped roughly linearly as age increased. When one million T cells were used, diversity estimates were thought to be underestimates.

This receptor was taken from a woman aged 25 to 39 in good health. Material: blood. The chain couples TRBV15 to TRBJ2-3; D not certain. DNA for the CDR3: TGTGCCACCAGCAGAGATGTACGGGTTAGCACAGATACGCAGTATTTT. Its translation: CATSRDVRVSTDTQYF.